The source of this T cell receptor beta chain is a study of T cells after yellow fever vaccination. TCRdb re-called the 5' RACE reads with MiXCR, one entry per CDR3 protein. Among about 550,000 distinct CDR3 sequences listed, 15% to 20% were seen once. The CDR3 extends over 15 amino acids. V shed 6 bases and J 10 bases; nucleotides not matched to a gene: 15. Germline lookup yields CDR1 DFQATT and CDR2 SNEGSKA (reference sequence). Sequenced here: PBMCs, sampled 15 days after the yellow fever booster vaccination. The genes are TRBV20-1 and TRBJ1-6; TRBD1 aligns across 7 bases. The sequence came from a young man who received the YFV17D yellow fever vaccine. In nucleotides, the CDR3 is TGCAGTGCCCGACCGTCCGGGACAGTCTACTCACCCCTCCACTTT. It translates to CSARPSGTVYSPLHF.